A selection of T cell receptor beta chains follows, all from one sample in a study of vaccination and CD4 T cells after COVID-19. TCRdb re-analysed the PCR reads in MiXCR, keeping a single row per CDR3 protein. The sample holds 15,000 to 20,000 distinct CDR3 sequences, less than 40% seen once. These TCRs are of unknown antigen specificity. Sequencing input: cultured CD4+ T cells from blood. These TCRs come from a human donor with COVID-19. Each CDR3 is given with its conserved first and last residue. A D gene is named only where the DNA matches it firmly. The size of a clone is reported for some rows only, either as once, few or many, or as a class for expanded clones.

>few|.|TRBV20-1|TRBJ1-2
CSATGAGGYTF
TGCAGTGCTACGGGGGCCGGTGGCTACACCTTC
>.|.|TRBV5-5|TRBJ1-5
CASSLVSGNQPQHF
TGTGCCAGCAGCTTGGTGTCAGGGAATCAGCCCCAGCATTTT
>.|TRBD1|TRBV2|TRBJ1-1
CASSATTGVNTEAFF
TGTGCCAGCAGTGCTACTACAGGGGTGAACACTGAAGCTTTCTTT
>.|.|TRBV7-9|TRBJ1-2
CASSPEGESFGYTF
TGTGCCAGCAGCCCGGAGGGAGAGAGTTTTGGCTACACCTTC
>.|.|TRBV11-3|TRBJ2-5
CASSLVREYGTQYF
TGTGCCAGCAGCTTAGTAAGGGAGTATGGGACCCAGTACTTC
>.|.|TRBV5-5|TRBJ1-5
CASSLEGSSNQPQHF
TGTGCCAGCAGCTTGGAGGGGAGTAGCAATCAGCCCCAGCATTTT
>.|.|TRBV5-4|TRBJ2-5
CASSLTVQETQYF
TGTGCCAGCAGCTTGACAGTTCAAGAGACCCAGTACTTC
>.|TRBD1|TRBV7-9|TRBJ2-2
CASRRQGAVTGELFF
TGTGCCAGCAGACGACAGGGGGCGGTCACCGGGGAGCTGTTTTTT
>medium-sized|TRBD1|TRBV7-8|TRBJ1-2
CASSPSPTGRGYTF
TGTGCCAGCAGCCCTAGCCCGACAGGGCGAGGCTACACCTTC
>few|.|TRBV7-9|TRBJ1-4
CASSSRTATNEKLFF
TGTGCCAGCAGCTCAAGGACAGCAACTAATGAAAAACTGTTTTTT
>.|.|TRBV15|TRBJ2-7
CATSRPRGNSYYEQYF
TGTGCCACCAGCAGACCGCGCGGGAACAGCTACTACGAGCAGTACTTC
>few|TRBD2|TRBV7-2|TRBJ2-5
CASSSPLGRGVQETQYF
TGTGCCAGCAGCTCCCCGCTGGGGCGGGGGGTCCAAGAGACCCAGTACTTC
>once|.|TRBV2|TRBJ1-4
CASSPQGRSEKLFF
TGTGCCAGCAGTCCCCAGGGAAGAAGTGAAAAACTGTTTTTT
>.|.|TRBV28|TRBJ2-1
CASGSGYNEQFF
TGTGCCAGCGGGTCGGGTTACAATGAGCAGTTCTTC
>.|.|TRBV5-5|TRBJ1-5
CASSLVADSNQPQHF
TGTGCCAGCAGCTTGGTGGCAGATAGCAATCAGCCCCAGCATTTT
>once|.|TRBV5-1|TRBJ2-7
CASSWSDARGGSYEQYF
TGCGCCAGCAGCTGGAGTGATGCCAGGGGGGGATCCTACGAGCAGTACTTC
>once|.|TRBV7-8|TRBJ1-4
CASSSREGSEKLFF
TGTGCCAGCAGCTCGCGGGAGGGGTCTGAAAAACTGTTTTTT
>.|.|TRBV21-1|TRBJ2-2
CASSKDYNHKANTGELFF
TGTGCCAGCAGCAAAGACTACAACCATAAAGCGAACACCGGGGAGCTGTTTTTT
>.|TRBD2|TRBV7-2|TRBJ2-4
CASSVRGGPEGIQYF
TGTGCCAGCAGCGTGCGGGGGGGCCCTGAAGGCATTCAGTACTTC
>.|.|TRBV21-1|TRBJ2-3
CASPWARGPGTDTQYF
TGTGCCAGCCCGTGGGCTCGGGGCCCAGGCACAGATACGCAGTATTTT
>.|.|TRBV20-1|TRBJ1-1
CSAREGMDTEAFF
TGCAGTGCTAGGGAGGGGATGGACACTGAAGCTTTCTTT
>.|.|TRBV30|TRBJ1-1
CAWNSNTEAFF
TGTGCCTGGAACTCGAACACTGAAGCTTTCTTT
>.|.|TRBV12-3/TRBV12-4|TRBJ2-1
CASSRLVEQFF
TGTGCCAGCTCCCGGTTGGTTGAGCAGTTCTTC
>few|.|TRBV11-2|TRBJ1-2
CASSPSPGPNYGYTF
TGTGCCAGCAGCCCCAGTCCAGGTCCTAACTATGGCTACACCTTC
>.|TRBD1|TRBV19|TRBJ1-2
CASSIARPGGDGYTF
TGTGCCAGTAGTATTGCCCGACCAGGGGGGGATGGCTACACCTTC
>.|TRBD1|TRBV20-1|TRBJ2-3
CSARENRGMDTQYF
TGCAGTGCTAGAGAAAACAGGGGAATGGATACGCAGTATTTT
>.|TRBD2|TRBV6-2/TRBV6-3|TRBJ2-7
CASSRRGEASYEQYF
TGTGCCAGCAGCCGCCGGGGGGAGGCCTCCTACGAGCAGTACTTC
>few|.|TRBV7-2|TRBJ2-7
CASSLGLLSEQYF
TGTGCCAGCAGCTTGGGGCTTCTCTCCGAGCAGTACTTC
>.|.|TRBV7-9|TRBJ2-2
CASTSFGLGELFF
TGTGCCAGCACCTCGTTCGGTCTCGGGGAGCTGTTTTTT
>few|.|TRBV20-1|TRBJ2-5
CSARGPDSRETQYF
TGCAGTGCTAGAGGCCCAGACAGCAGGGAGACCCAGTACTTC
>few|TRBD1|TRBV6-5|TRBJ1-1
CASSYAQDRGWSTEAFF
TGTGCCAGCAGTTACGCCCAGGACAGGGGGTGGAGCACTGAAGCTTTCTTT
>.|TRBD2|TRBV6-9|TRBJ2-7
CASPPKRGPSYEQYF
TGTGCCAGCCCTCCAAAGCGGGGCCCTTCCTACGAGCAGTACTTC
>.|.|TRBV28|TRBJ2-7
CASGGGSYEQYF
TGTGCCAGCGGGGGAGGCTCCTACGAGCAGTACTTC
>.|TRBD1|TRBV6-1|TRBJ1-5
CASLPVGQGEGRGQPQHF
TGTGCCAGTCTCCCCGTGGGACAGGGGGAAGGAAGAGGTCAGCCCCAGCATTTT
>.|.|TRBV20-1|TRBJ2-3
CSATLVVADTQYF
TGCAGTGCTACACTAGTGGTCGCAGATACGCAGTATTTT
>few|.|TRBV20-1|TRBJ2-5
CSASVTGTQETQYF
TGCAGTGCTAGCGTTACCGGGACCCAAGAGACCCAGTACTTC
>few|.|TRBV20-1|TRBJ1-5
CSAGAVSGRANQPQHF
TGCAGTGCTGGGGCGGTCAGTGGCAGGGCCAATCAGCCCCAGCATTTT
>few|TRBD2|TRBV7-3|TRBJ2-2
CASSSTSGGARGELFF
TGTGCCAGCAGCTCGACTAGCGGGGGGGCCCGCGGGGAGCTGTTTTTT
>few|TRBD2|TRBV20-1|TRBJ2-1
CSAGPTSGGPNEQFF
TGCAGTGCTGGCCCGACTAGCGGGGGCCCTAATGAGCAGTTCTTC
>.|.|TRBV27|TRBJ2-7
CASSLIRGTPSYEQYF
TGTGCCAGCAGTTTAATCCGAGGGACACCCTCCTACGAGCAGTACTTC
>few|TRBD1|TRBV24-1|TRBJ1-2
CATSARTGEGYTF
TGTGCCACCAGTGCACGGACAGGGGAAGGCTACACCTTC
>few|.|TRBV21-1|TRBJ1-1
CASSRGGQGGLNTEAFF
TGTGCCAGCAGCCGGGGGGGACAGGGGGGCCTGAACACTGAAGCTTTCTTT
>.|.|TRBV2|TRBJ2-2
CASSLKGPNTGELFF
TGTGCCAGCAGTTTGAAGGGCCCAAACACCGGGGAGCTGTTTTTT
>.|.|TRBV20-1|TRBJ2-5
CSAQTGDRTQYF
TGCAGTGCCCAGACGGGGGATAGGACCCAGTACTTC
>.|.|TRBV6-2/TRBV6-3|TRBJ2-4
CASRDNTGTWSSKNIQYF
TGTGCCAGCAGGGATAATACCGGGACTTGGAGTTCCAAAAACATTCAGTACTTC
>.|.|TRBV5-5|TRBJ1-1
CASSLVFSPAFF
TGTGCCAGCAGCTTGGTTTTTAGCCCAGCTTTCTTT
>.|.|TRBV2|TRBJ2-5
CASSETGRRSLETQYF
TGTGCCAGCAGTGAAACGGGCCGGAGGTCGCTAGAGACCCAGTACTTC
>few|.|TRBV2|TRBJ1-3
CASSETLNSGNTIYF
TGTGCCAGCAGTGAAACTCTGAACTCTGGAAACACCATATATTTT
>.|TRBD1|TRBV19|TRBJ2-2
CASTAGQGNTGELFF
TGTGCCAGTACCGCGGGACAGGGAAACACCGGGGAGCTGTTTTTT
>few|.|TRBV20-1|TRBJ2-3
CSAFGADTQYF
TGCAGTGCTTTCGGAGCAGATACGCAGTATTTT